Here is one T cell receptor beta chain with its context. Its antigen is unknown. Within one base of it there is no much larger clone, and no base qualities were kept. The sample's time point label, decoded: baseline before first vaccination. Vaccinee samples came from UK trials COV001 and COV002, including a single-blind randomized controlled phase 2/3 trial of AZD1222 (ChAdOx1 nCoV-19) in healthy adults. For TCRbeta chain sequencing, PBMC samples from trial participants were taken at day 0 and at day 28 after the second dose. The CDR3 regions of human TCRbeta chains were analyzed by immunosequencing. Processing in the source paper ran as follows. Repertoire TCRs were matched against a reference library of SARS-CoV-2-specific TCRs generated with the MIRA antigen-specificity platform. Breadth was defined as the fraction of unique TCRs that were SARS-CoV-2-associated, and depth was defined as the fraction of total T cells that were SARS-CoV-2-associated. Using the MIRA data, each spike-specific TCR was assigned both to the spike region to which the TCR was reactive and to a CD4 or CD8 class. Log10-transformed breadth and depth values were compared by one-way ANOVA with Sidak's multiple comparisons tests. TCRdb limited this immuneACCESS table to in-frame rearrangements with V and J called. A share of clones is missing; checked studies link under half to unresolved V genes, and the rest is unexplained. The V and J calls and the clone size are those of that table, but D and trimming were determined from the DNA. Within this sample are more than 250,000 clones, with more than 80% of them counted one time only. The ten top clones hold around 0.6% of the sample.

The data are from a study of T cell responses to AZD1222 COVID-19 vaccine (dated by TCRdb to 2020 to 2022). Looking at the study overall: AZD1222 recipients with second doses at about 4 weeks or about 12 weeks were pooled, because spike-specific TCR depth and breadth did not differ between schedules. TCR sequencing was performed for 230 to 250 trial participants, of whom about 210 were given two doses of AZD1222 and around 26 were given two doses of MenACWY control vaccine. Trial participants were enrolled into age subgroups of 18-55, 56-69 and 70-plus years, which contained approximately 150, 28 and 58 TCR-sequenced participants, respectively. Summary of the overall study and its limitations: Only a handful of AZD1222 recipients were SARS-CoV-2 seropositive at baseline, limiting conclusions about previously exposed vaccinees. After two AZD1222 doses, both the breadth and the depth of spike-specific TCRs were significantly higher than at day 0 and than in MenACWY recipients. Reportedly, almost half of the unique spike-specific TCRs recognized epitopes lying outside the regions that are mutated in the B.1.351 and B.1.1.7 variants. In the small 56-69-year group, the increase in depth fell short of significance, most likely because of low power. CD4 TCRs associated with the vaccine covered the entire spike protein, and the dominant responses were in regions 160-218 and 743-854. Because no day 14 peak-response samples were available, repertoires were characterized only after the peak T cell response. Most participants were white British and females outnumbered males, and the authors suggested that clonal diversity may have been underestimated.

Between the V and J ends, shortened by 4 bases and 2 bases respectively, the junction contains 16 bases. From its cysteine to its phenylalanine, the CDR3 spans 15 amino acids. Only the CDR3 DNA is retained, 45 bases long and in frame from the first base. CDR1 and CDR2 (SQVTM, ANQGSEA) derive from the germline V gene. This TCR was recovered from an adult in good health. The sequence joins TRBV29-1 to TRBJ2-3; the D element could tentatively be TRBD1 or TRBD2, as 5 bases agree for each. Material: peripheral blood, obtained on day 0 of AZD1222 vaccination. This receptor carries the CDR3 CSVAPYRDPTDTQYF. The DNA sequence follows: TGCAGCGTTGCCCCCTACCGGGACCCCACAGATACGCAGTATTTT.